These 21 T cell receptor beta chains originate from one sample sequenced in a study of cytomegalovirus exposure and HLA in healthy donors. Amplification used 60 Vbeta primers and 13 Jbeta primers. Profiled with immunoSEQ multiplex PCR; TCRdb holds only in-frame clones, not every one. The table includes 140,000 to 150,000 clones, more than 55% detected once. Material for sequencing was PBMCs. The receptor source for this set is a woman between 55 and 75 years old in good health and CMV-seronegative.

This clone has just a few counts. Here the CDR3 reads CASSSGQGWWNEQFF. Written as DNA, the CDR3 is TGCGCCAGCAGCTCAGGACAGGGGTGGTGGAATGAGCAGTTCTTC. V usage is TRBV5-1 and J usage is TRBJ2-1, with 9 nucleotides matching TRBD1. CDR1 and CDR2 from the germline V gene are SGHRS and YFSETQ. Trimming at V came to 3 bases and at J to 7 bases, leaving 8 bases not matched to a gene. The CDR3 contains 15 residues. Full variable domain (rest looked up from reference TRBV5-1 and TRBJ2-1): KAGVTQTPRYLIKTRGQQVTLSCSPISGHRSVSWYQQTPGQGLQFLFEYFSETQRNKGNFPGRFSGRQFSNSRSEMNVSTLELGDSALYLCASSSGQGWWNEQFFGPGTRLTVL.

In the case of this clone: Other DNA sequences in the same sample also yield this CDR3. The rearrangement links TRBV14 to TRBJ2-3, with D unclear. Germline-derived CDR1 and CDR2 are SGHDN and FVKESK. The CDR3 contains 17 residues. V was shortened by 4 bases and J by 2 bases, with 19 bases between the two germline ends. The CDR3 protein is CASSREFGASYTDTQYF. DNA of the CDR3: TGTGCCAGCAGCCGAGAATTTGGAGCTTCCTACACAGATACGCAGTATTTT.

The chain has TRBV21-1 and TRBJ2-5; the D segment call TRBD1 is taken from the table without a DNA check. TRBV21-1 constitutes a pseudogene. This CDR3 is built from 15 residues. The CDR3 protein is CASSKLPQGGETQYF. CDR3 coding DNA: TGTGCCAGCAGCAAACTTCCGCAGGGGGGAGAGACCCAGTACTTC.

The chain employs TRBV2 and TRBJ1-2; no clear D gene. V lost 6 bases and J 4 bases, leaving 12 bases between the germline ends. Germline values: CDR1 SNHLY, CDR2 FYNNEI. The CDR3 covers 13 residues. CDR3 bases: TGTGCCAGCAGCTTATGGCAGGCCTATGGCTACACCTTC. Its protein is CASSLWQAYGYTF.

V gene TRBV29-1 combines with J gene TRBJ2-7; 7 bases map to TRBD1. The length of the CDR3 is 13 residues. Trimming cost V 6 bases and J 6 bases; bases outside gene matches: 11. Germline V lookup: CDR1 SQVTM, CDR2 ANQGSEA. The CDR3 sequence is CSVSIANRGEQYF. The CDR3, as DNA: TGCAGCGTCTCCATCGCGAACAGGGGCGAGCAGTACTTC.

This chain joins TRBV7-2 and TRBJ2-2, with 9 bases fitting TRBD2. The CDR3 extends over 17 amino acids. In germline, CDR1 is SGHTA, CDR2 FQGNSA. V shed 0 bases and J 1 base; nucleotides not matched to a gene: 3. The CDR3: CASSLARAGGNTGELFF. The CDR3 nucleotides read TGTGCCAGCAGCTTAGCTAGAGCGGGAGGGAACACCGGGGAGCTGTTTTTT.

This clone came up a few times. The rearrangement uses TRBV27 and TRBJ1-5; D gene ambiguous. V was trimmed by 5 bases and J by 0 bases, leaving 14 bases between them. The V gene's germline CDR1 is MNHEY and CDR2 SMNVEV (reference sequence). There are 16 residues in the CDR3. The CDR3 sequence: CASSPRRGSSNQPQHF. CDR3 DNA sequence: TGTGCCAGCAGTCCACGACGGGGAAGTAGCAATCAGCCCCAGCATTTT.

The CDR3 DNA reads as TGTGCCAGCAGTGGTGGGACAGGGGGCACTGAAGCTTTCTTT. Translation gives CASSGGTGGTEAFF. The chain joins TRBV6-1 to TRBJ1-1; TRBD1 matches at 11 bases. This CDR3 is 14 amino acids long. Germline CDR1 and CDR2: MNHNS and SASEGT. J was trimmed by 4 bases and V by 4 bases; bases with no gene match: 2.

This clone has only a few counts. The gene calls are TRBV4-1 and TRBJ2-5; D is possibly TRBD1 (6 bases). The J call is doubtful: the DNA matches TRBJ2-7 better. The CDR3 sequence is 16 residues long. Germline loops: CDR1 MGHRA, CDR2 YSYEKL. CDR3 nucleotide sequence: TGCGCCAGCAGCCAGAAGGGGGACGTCGGCTCCTACGAGCAGTACTTC. Translated, it gives CASSQKGDVGSYEQYF.

This clone turned up a few times. The genes are TRBV10-3 and TRBJ1-6; no firm D call. The CDR3 totals 14 residues. Germline CDR1 and CDR2: ENHRY and SYGVKD. The V gene lost 4 bases and the J gene lost 9 bases, with 13 bases spanning the gap. The DNA of the CDR3 is TGTGCCATCAGTGCAGTCGGTGAGGGTTCACCCCTCCACTTT. Its protein is CAISAVGEGSPLHF.

V and J are TRBV5-4 and TRBJ1-4; D gene uncertain. This CDR3 region has 14 residues. The V end was cut by 0 bases, the J end by 5 bases, with 8 bases between. Germline V lookup: CDR1 SGHNT, CDR2 YYREEE (reference sequence). DNA for the CDR3: TGTGCCAGCAGCTTGGGGGCCAGGAATGAAAAACTGTTTTTT. Protein product: CASSLGARNEKLFF.

This clone was recorded a few times. The chain couples TRBV2 to TRBJ1-1; 7 bases map to TRBD1. Germline CDR1 reads SNHLY; CDR2 reads FYNNEI. The ends lost 6 bases at V and 0 bases at J; junction bases unmatched: 10. The CDR3 spans 16 residues. CDR3 loop: CASRGGTAYMNTEAFF. As DNA, the CDR3 is TGTGCCAGCAGAGGAGGGACAGCCTACATGAACACTGAAGCTTTCTTT.

The chain has TRBV5-8 and TRBJ2-7; 8 bases match TRBD2. The junction had 7 bases not matched to a gene; V was cut back by 0 bases and J by 2 bases. The CDR3 totals 16 residues. Germline CDR1 is SGHTS and CDR2 is YDEGEE. The CDR3 reads CASSLEGTRFPYEQYF. CDR3 sequence (DNA): TGTGCCAGCAGCTTGGAGGGGACTAGATTTCCCTACGAGCAGTACTTC.

The rearrangement uses TRBV5-6 and TRBJ2-5, with 10 positions matching TRBD2. V was clipped by 3 bases and J by 5 bases; unmatched bases: 7. CDR3 length: 15 residues. In germline, CDR1 is SGHDT, CDR2 YYEEEE. CDR3 residues: CASSSKRGGRETQYF. The CDR3 nucleotides are TGTGCCAGCAGCTCCAAGCGGGGGGGCAGGGAGACCCAGTACTTC.

V and J are TRBV7-3 and TRBJ2-1; 7 positions match TRBD1. The V and J ends lost 5 bases and 8 bases, in that order; junction bases with no gene match: 12. There are 15 residues in the CDR3. Germline CDR1 is SGHTA and CDR2 is FQGTGA. CDR3 DNA sequence: TGTGCCAGCAGCCCGCACAGGGGTGGGACACATGAGCAGTTCTTC. Translated, it gives CASSPHRGGTHEQFF.

The gene calls are TRBV19 and TRBJ1-6; maybe TRBD1 (5 bases). The CDR3 runs 18 residues. In germline, CDR1 is LNHDA, CDR2 SQIVND (reference sequence). Deletions cut 5 bases from V and 6 bases from J, with 23 bases between. In nucleotides, the CDR3 is TGTGCCAGTAGTCCCTCCCTTGACACCGGAGGGGCTAATTCACCCCTCCACTTT. Protein product: CASSPSLDTGGANSPLHF. Variable domain in full (rest from reference TRBV19 and TRBJ1-6): DGGITQSPKYLFRKEGQNVTLSCEQNLNHDAMYWYRQDPGQGLRLIYYSQIVNDFQKGDIAEGYSVSREKKESFPLTVTSAQKNPTAFYLCASSPSLDTGGANSPLHFGNGTRLTVT.

This rearrangement joins TRBV6-4 to TRBJ2-2; 8 bases are a match to TRBD2. Germline trimming cut 0 bases from V and 6 bases from J; bases unmatched to any gene: 6. The CDR3 sequence is 16 residues long. Germline V lookup: CDR1 MRHNA, CDR2 SNTAGT. Written as DNA, the CDR3 is TGTGCCAGCAGTGACTCGCGGGGGGCGCGTTCCGGGGAGCTGTTTTTT. Translation gives CASSDSRGARSGELFF.

The chain employs TRBV27 and TRBJ1-2; a weak D match, TRBD1 (5 bases). V was clipped by 1 base and J by 6 bases, with 9 bases between them. The CDR3 has 13 amino acids. Per germline, CDR1 MNHEY and CDR2 SMNVEV (reference sequence). The CDR3 spells CASSLWAGNGYTF. The CDR3 DNA is TGTGCCAGCAGTTTATGGGCAGGGAATGGCTACACCTTC.

CDR3 region: CASSEYRGSGANVLTF. The CDR3 DNA follows: TGTGCCAGTAGTGAATACAGGGGCTCTGGGGCCAACGTCCTGACTTTC. The chain carries TRBV19 and TRBJ2-6, with TRBD1 matching 7 bases. Germline assignment: CDR1 LNHDA and CDR2 SQIVND (reference sequence). Trimming cost V 5 bases and J 0 bases; bases outside gene matches: 4. The CDR3 consists of 16 residues.

This clone was seen once. The chain links TRBV4-3 to TRBJ2-1, with D hard to call. The CDR3 length is 14 residues. The V end lost 0 bases, the J end lost 5 bases, and 8 bases lay between the germline ends. Germline CDR1 LGHNA, CDR2 YSLEER. The CDR3 DNA sequence: TGCGCCAGCAGCCAAGATTGGGCCAACAATGAGCAGTTCTTC. Translating gives CASSQDWANNEQFF.

This clone was recorded a few times. The genes are TRBV27 and TRBJ2-7, with TRBD1 identical over 8 bases. After removal of 6 bases from V and 3 bases from J, the junction contained 4 bases not matched to a gene. Germline V lookup: CDR1 MNHEY, CDR2 SMNVEV (reference sequence). CDR3 length: 13 residues. The CDR3 DNA reads TGTGCCAGCAGGGGGACAGGAGACTACGAGCAGTACTTC. Translated: CASRGTGDYEQYF.